The sequence of this T cell receptor beta chain was determined in a study of blood T cell repertoires in COVID-19. The germline V and J ends were trimmed by 3 bases and 0 bases, with 11 bases remaining between them. Germline V gene lookup returns CDR1 SNHLY and CDR2 FYNNEI. The CDR3 sequence is 15 residues long. Sequenced by immunoSEQ multiplex PCR; TCRdb stores in-frame clones only, minus some. Of about 150,000 clones listed, less than 90% were seen once; the top ten hold roughly 2.5%. The sequence was collected from a human donor with COVID-19, enrolled during active disease. The donor label of this sample is uncertain. This chain uses TRBV2 with TRBJ1-1; the D gene is possibly TRBD1 (6 bases). Sequencing input: peripheral blood. The DNA of the CDR3 is TGTGCCAGCAGTGAGGGGGGGGCCATGAACACTGAAGCTTTCTTT. Translation gives CASSEGGAMNTEAFF. Variable domain in full (rest from reference TRBV2 and TRBJ1-1): EPEVTQTPSHQVTQMGQEVILRCVPISNHLYFYWYRQILGQKVEFLVSFYNNEISEKSEIFDDQFSVERPDGSNFTLKIRSTKLEDSAMYFCASSEGGAMNTEAFFGQGTRLTVV.